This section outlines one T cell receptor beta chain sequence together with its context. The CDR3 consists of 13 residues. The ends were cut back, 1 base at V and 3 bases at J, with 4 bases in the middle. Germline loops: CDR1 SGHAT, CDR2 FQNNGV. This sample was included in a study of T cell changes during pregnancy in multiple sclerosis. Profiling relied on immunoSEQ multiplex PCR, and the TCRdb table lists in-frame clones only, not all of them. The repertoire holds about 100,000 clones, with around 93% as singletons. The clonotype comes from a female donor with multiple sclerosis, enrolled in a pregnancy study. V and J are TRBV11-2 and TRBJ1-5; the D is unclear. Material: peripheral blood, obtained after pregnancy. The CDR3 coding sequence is TGTGCCAGCAGCTTAGTCTACAATCAGCCCCAGCATTTT. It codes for CASSLVYNQPQHF. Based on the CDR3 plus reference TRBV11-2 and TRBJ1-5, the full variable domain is EAGVAQSPRYKIIEKRQSVAFWCNPISGHATLYWYQQILGQGPKLLIQFQNNGVVDDSQLPKDRFSAERLKGVDSTLKIQPAKLEDSAVYLCASSLVYNQPQHFGDGTRLSIL.